The clone carrying this TCR beta chain was counted once. Its antigen is not identified. The data are from a study of PD-1 blockade in classical Hodgkin lymphoma. Study summary: Treatment was intravenous nivolumab, 3 mg/kg every 2 weeks, until progression. Study-wide points: Partial responders and progressors had significantly lower baseline TCR diversity.

The time point here: cycle 4 day 1 (C4D1), after about 6 weeks of nivolumab. In every patient, relapse followed autologous stem cell transplantation, while exposure to brentuximab vedotin differed. Patients showed best responses of complete response, partial response or progressive disease. The CDR3 runs to 17 residues. TCRdb keeps only in-frame clones here, not all; method: immunoSEQ multiplex PCR. The sample gives 100,000 or so clones, approximately 89% of which show up once; roughly 20% is in the top ten. This rearrangement joins TRBV21-1 to TRBJ2-1; the DNA was not used to check the table's D call, TRBD2. TRBV21-1 counts as a pseudogene. The TCR originated in a human donor with classical Hodgkin lymphoma. The specimen was peripheral blood mononuclear cells (PBMCs), collected before the fourth cycle of nivolumab. CDR3 coding DNA: TGTGCCAGCAGCATCCCAAGCGGGAGGGCCAGTATCAATGAGCAGTTCTTC. Translated, it gives CASSIPSGRASINEQFF.